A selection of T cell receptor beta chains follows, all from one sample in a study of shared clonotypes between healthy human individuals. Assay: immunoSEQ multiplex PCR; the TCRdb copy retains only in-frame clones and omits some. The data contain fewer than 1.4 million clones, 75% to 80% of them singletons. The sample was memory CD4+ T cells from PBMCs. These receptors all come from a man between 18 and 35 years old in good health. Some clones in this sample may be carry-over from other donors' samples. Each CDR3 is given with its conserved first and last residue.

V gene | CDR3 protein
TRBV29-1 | CSGGQANYTF
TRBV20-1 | CSADGPLEQYF
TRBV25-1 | CVSGTANQPQHF
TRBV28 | CASSTITSGKSAEQFF
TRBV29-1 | CSVQVVANEKLFF
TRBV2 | CASTQGRLAGSGTGELFF
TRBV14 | CASSQEGAGGNTGELFF
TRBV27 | CASSTTSGSLYEQYF
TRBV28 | CASTPGGQGVVLTF
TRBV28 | CASRLEPAEAFF
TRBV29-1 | CSVGVGGYDQPQHF
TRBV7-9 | CASSSTLGQGDVGYTF
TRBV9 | CASSSRARGRVPGELFF
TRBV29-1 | CSVEGLGSPAGNTIYF
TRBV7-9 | CASSSIRTSTEETQYF
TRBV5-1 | CASSQDYITPYEQYF
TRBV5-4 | CASSEGEFRPQHF
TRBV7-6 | CASSLVAGGEDTQYF
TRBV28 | CASSQTGPSGQPQHF